The 22 T cell receptor beta chains below were found in one sample sequenced in a study of patients and donors after allogeneic stem cell transplantation. TCRdb fed the RT-PCR reads into MiXCR, producing one record per CDR3 protein. The sample consists of about 100,000 distinct CDR3 sequences, roughly 35% of them appearing once. Sequenced material: blood, either unsorted or a sorted T cell fraction (not recorded which). The source of these receptors is a human donor who was either an allogeneic HSCT recipient or a stem cell or donor lymphocyte infusion donor (not recorded which). It is not recorded whose cells these are; they may come from a transplant donor.

This clonotype appeared a few times. The chain combines TRBV5-5 with TRBJ2-7; TRBD2 matches at 8 bases. V dropped 5 bases and J dropped 1; count of bases not matched to a gene: 8. This CDR3 has 15 amino acids. Germline loops: CDR1 SGHKS, CDR2 YYEKEE (reference sequence). The CDR3 nucleotides read TGTGCCAGCAGTCCCGCCGGGACTAGTTCCTACGAGCAGTACTTC. Protein product: CASSPAGTSSYEQYF. Supplemented by reference TRBV5-5 and TRBJ2-7, the full variable domain reads DAGVTQSPTHLIKTRGQQVTLRCSPISGHKSVSWYQQVLGQGPQFIFQYYEKEERGRGNFPDRFSARQFPNYSSELNVNALLLGDSALYLCASSPAGTSSYEQYFGPGTRLTVT.

The chain combines TRBV28 with TRBJ1-1, with D hard to call. The V and J ends lost 5 bases and 8 bases respectively, with 18 bases between them. Germline V gene data show CDR1 as MDHEN and CDR2 as SYDVKM. The CDR3 length is 14 residues. CDR3 in amino acids: CASSEHQTILEAFF. CDR3 nucleotide sequence: TGTGCCAGCAGTGAACACCAGACCATTTTAGAAGCTTTCTTT.

The V gene is TRBV6-2 or TRBV6-3, the J gene TRBJ1-5; 9 bases line up with TRBD1. V was pared by 6 bases and J by 4 bases, with 4 bases of the junction left unmatched. This CDR3 is built from 14 residues. Germline CDR1 reads MNHEY; CDR2 reads SVGEGT. The CDR3 DNA reads as TGTGCCAGCAGCCGGGACAGGGTTAATCAGCCCCAGCATTTT. Translation gives CASSRDRVNQPQHF.

Details on this clonotype: Without the conserved terminal phenylalanine or tryptophan, this CDR3 likely stems from a read error. No DNA is shown, since the ends of the CDR3 on it are uncertain; the CDR3 is the one TCRdb lists. This chain connects TRBV5-1 to TRBJ2-1; no DNA check was done on the table's D call, TRBD1. The CDR3 length is 9 residues, termini included. Germline CDR1 reads SGHRS; CDR2 reads YFSETQ. CDR3 protein: CASSHRTAL.

The gene calls are TRBV12-3 or TRBV12-4 and TRBJ1-2, with a weak D call TRBD1 (5 bases). With 2 bases removed from V and 4 bases from J, the gap between germline ends came to 17 bases. This CDR3 region has 16 residues. CDR3 amino acids: CASSLIQGALIYGYTF. CDR3 DNA: TGTGCCAGCAGTTTAATCCAGGGCGCCCTTATCTATGGCTACACCTTC.

The chain carries TRBV12-3 or TRBV12-4 and TRBJ1-3; 7 bases match TRBD1. With V trimmed by 2 bases and J by 8 bases, 9 bases remained unmatched. CDR3 length: 15 amino acids. The CDR3 DNA is TGTGCCAGCAGTTTAAGGGGGCGCGGAGAATACACCATATATTTT. Protein product: CASSLRGRGEYTIYF.

V gene TRBV20-1 combines with J gene TRBJ2-3; D is unresolved. The CDR3 consists of 14 residues. V was shortened by 0 bases and J by 2 bases, with 9 bases between the two germline ends. Germline V gene sequence: CDR1 DFQATT, CDR2 SNEGSKA (reference sequence). CDR3 in DNA: TGCAGTGCTAGAGATACCGGGTCCACAGATACGCAGTATTTT. This translates into CSARDTGSTDTQYF.

This rearrangement joins TRBV6-5 to TRBJ1-2; D remains unclear. The CDR3 is 14 residues long. The germline V gene has CDR1 MNHEY and CDR2 SVGAGI. V was clipped by 5 bases and J by 4 bases, with 14 bases between them. DNA for the CDR3: TGTGCCAGCAGTCATGACCGGGAGATCTATGGCTACACCTTC. Its translation is CASSHDREIYGYTF.

This clonotype appeared a few times. CDR3 protein: CSVESVNTIYF. Here the CDR3 DNA reads TGCAGCGTTGAGTCCGTCAACACCATATATTTT. The chain couples TRBV29-1 to TRBJ1-3; no reliable D call. The CDR3 is made up of 11 amino acids. Trimming stripped 3 bases from V and 7 bases from J, with 7 bases between. Germline CDR1 and CDR2: SQVTM and ANQGSEA. The entire variable domain, with the rest obtained from reference TRBV29-1 and TRBJ1-3, is as follows: SAVISQKPSRDICQRGTSLTIQCQVDSQVTMMFWYRQQPGQSLTLIATANQGSEATYESGFVIDKFPISRPNLTFSTLTVSNMSPEDSSIYLCSVESVNTIYFGEGSWLTVV.

V usage is TRBV6-6 and J usage is TRBJ1-2; possible D gene TRBD1, 6 bases. Germline V gives CDR1 MNHNY, CDR2 SVGAGI (reference sequence). The CDR3 is 16 amino acids. Trimming took 4 bases from V and 8 from J, leaving 23 bases between them. The CDR3 here is CASSSIDPGTLAGYTF. Here the CDR3 DNA reads TGTGCCAGCAGTTCCATCGACCCCGGGACATTGGCCGGCTACACCTTC.

This clonotype was seen many times. In DNA form, the CDR3 reads TGCAGCTGCAGGGCCCCAGATACGCAGTATTTT. Its protein is CSCRAPDTQYF. The rearrangement links TRBV20-1 to TRBJ2-3; TRBD1 is a possible D gene (5 bases). Per germline, CDR1 DFQATT and CDR2 SNEGSKA (reference sequence). The CDR3 is 11 residues long.

V usage is TRBV12-3 or TRBV12-4 and J usage is TRBJ2-7, with a possible D match to TRBD2 (7 bases). This CDR3 contains 13 residues. V was cut by 3 bases and J by 6 bases, with 12 bases left in between. The CDR3 DNA reads TGTGCCAGCAGTTTTGGGGGGGCTAGCGAGCAGTACTTC. This sequence encodes CASSFGGASEQYF.

This clonotype has a handful of counts. The V and J genes are TRBV6-5 and TRBJ2-1, with 10 nucleotides matching TRBD1. The V and J ends lost 5 bases and 8 bases, in that order; junction bases with no gene match: 9. CDR3 length equals 15 residues. In germline, CDR1 is MNHEY, CDR2 SVGAGI. In DNA, the CDR3 is TGTGCCAGCAGTCCTTGGGACAGGGGTGGTGATGAGCAGTTCTTC. Translation: CASSPWDRGGDEQFF.

This chain joins TRBV10-3 and TRBJ2-1; 7 bases line up with TRBD2. This CDR3 spans 14 amino acids. Losses at the gene ends were 7 bases for V and 8 bases for J; bases not matched to a gene: 11. Germline CDR1 and CDR2: ENHRY and SYGVKD. Written as DNA, the CDR3 is TGTGCCATCAACGGTGGCGGGAGAGTCGATGAGCAGTTCTTC. The encoded protein is CAINGGGRVDEQFF.

The chain combines TRBV29-1 with TRBJ2-1; 10 bases match TRBD2. V was clipped by 0 bases and J by 14 bases; unmatched bases: 10. Germline values: CDR1 SQVTM, CDR2 ANQGSEA. This CDR3 region has 14 residues. The CDR3 loop is CSVEDRAFSGGKFF. In DNA, the CDR3 is TGCAGCGTTGAAGATCGGGCCTTTAGCGGGGGGAAGTTCTTC.

This clonotype was found a few times. The V gene is TRBV7-2, the J gene TRBJ2-1, with 11 bases that match TRBD2. The germline gives CDR1 SGHTA, CDR2 FQGNSA. Trimming at V came to 3 bases and at J to 14 bases, leaving 6 bases not matched to a gene. The CDR3 loop spans 13 amino acids. The CDR3 DNA follows: TGTGCCAGCAGCTTGTCCTTAGCGGGAGGGGAGTTCTTC. The encoded protein is CASSLSLAGGEFF.

This chain connects TRBV19 to TRBJ1-1; D possibly corresponds to TRBD1 (6 bases). Per the germline V gene, CDR1 is LNHDA and CDR2 is SQIVND (reference sequence). The CDR3 covers 14 residues. V gave up 4 bases and J gave up 0 bases, with 9 bases separating them. In nucleotides, the CDR3 is TGTGCCAGTAGTACCACAGGGATGAACACTGAAGCTTTCTTT. Translation: CASSTTGMNTEAFF.

The CDR3 spells CAISDQLGELFF. CDR3 bases: TGTGCCATCAGTGACCAACTCGGGGAGCTGTTTTTT. The chain has TRBV10-3 and TRBJ2-2; D is ambiguous. The germline V gene has CDR1 ENHRY and CDR2 SYGVKD. Trimming left V 3 bases short and J 7 bases short, with 6 bases between. This CDR3 comprises 12 residues.

This clonotype was detected ten times or more. The chain is built from TRBV6-5 and TRBJ1-2; D is ambiguous. With 6 bases removed from V and 3 bases from J, the gap between germline ends came to 11 bases. This CDR3 is 13 amino acids long. Germline CDR1 reads MNHEY; CDR2 reads SVGAGI. The CDR3 spells CASRKRTDYGYTF. In DNA, the CDR3 is TGTGCCAGCAGAAAGAGGACGGACTATGGCTACACCTTC.

CDR3 residues: CASSQRTSGYNEQFF. The CDR3 DNA sequence: TGTGCCAGCAGCCAAAGGACTAGCGGTTACAATGAGCAGTTCTTC. The genes are TRBV3-1 and TRBJ2-1; 10 nucleotides align to TRBD2. The length of the CDR3 is 15 residues. The germline CDR1 and CDR2 sequences are LGHDT and YNNKEL (reference sequence). J gave up 4 bases and V 2 bases, and 2 bases lay outside the gene matches.

This clonotype has a handful of counts. The gene calls are TRBV27 and TRBJ1-1; 7 positions agree with TRBD1. J was trimmed by 0 bases and V by 5 bases; bases with no gene match: 9. This CDR3 is built from 16 residues. In germline, CDR1 is MNHEY, CDR2 SMNVEV (reference sequence). The CDR3 spells CASSTTQGSMNTEAFF. The DNA of the CDR3 is TGTGCCAGCAGTACCACACAGGGGTCCATGAACACTGAAGCTTTCTTT.

The rearrangement links TRBV7-8 to TRBJ2-2; D remains unclear. The CDR3 is 12 residues long. With 7 bases removed from V and 5 bases from J, the gap between germline ends came to 8 bases. CDR1 and CDR2 from the germline V gene are SGHVS and FQNEAQ. The CDR3 nucleotides are TGTGCCAGCACCCCCGAAACCGGGGAGCTGTTTTTT. Residues: CASTPETGELFF.